This T cell receptor (beta chain) is from a study of sequential checkpoint blockade in melanoma. Study details: Patients were randomized 1:1 to nivolumab-then-ipilimumab or ipilimumab-then-nivolumab first-line.

Documented treatment: randomized to nivolumab then ipilimumab (arm A) or the reverse (arm B). Patients had received no earlier DNA-damaging chemotherapy. Live CD3+CD8+ CD19− CD56− cells were sorted from PBMCs. In its sample, this clone was seen a few times. Method: immunoSEQ multiplex PCR; TCRdb's copy keeps in-frame clones and lacks some. The repertoire holds some 3,300 clones, with approximately 60% as singletons. Trimming took off 5 bases at V and 0 bases at J, with 11 bases between the two ends. This CDR3 is 14 amino acids long. The germline V gene has CDR1 MDHEN and CDR2 SYDVKM. Sequenced material: CD8+ T cells sorted from blood (inferred from file names), taken from a patient given nivolumab and ipilimumab in sequence. The TCR originated in a human donor with melanoma. This chain connects TRBV28 to TRBJ2-7; D uncertain. CDR3 sequence: CASSPPQSSYEQYF. The CDR3 DNA is TGTGCCAGCAGTCCCCCACAGTCCTCCTACGAGCAGTACTTC.